These T cell receptor beta chains were read from a single sample in a study of cytomegalovirus exposure and HLA in healthy donors. Profiling relied on immunoSEQ multiplex PCR, and the TCRdb table lists in-frame clones only, not all of them. The data contain approximately 130,000 clones, roughly 79% of them singletons. Sequenced material: PBMCs. These receptors were collected from a male donor in good health and CMV-seronegative. The CDR3 runs from the conserved cysteine through the conserved F or W. A D gene is named only where the DNA matches it firmly. The size field is filled for only some rows; it gives once, few, many or a size class.

j_gene	abundance	d_gene	v_gene	CDR3nt	CDR3aa
TRBJ2-1	-	TRBD2	TRBV6-6	TGTGCCAGCAGCCACCCTAGCGGAGTGGACGGTGAGCAGTTCTTC	CASSHPSGVDGEQFF
TRBJ2-7	-	-	TRBV18	TGTGCCAGCTCACCACCGTCAGGTCAGAGGGACGAGCAGTACTTC	CASSPPSGQRDEQYF
TRBJ2-5	-	TRBD1	TRBV7-7	TGTGCTAGCAGCTTAGGGACAGGGGTCCAAGAGACCCAGTACTTC	CASSLGTGVQETQYF
TRBJ1-6	-	-	TRBV5-5	TGTGCCAGCAGCCCCTCACAGGAACGCATCCTCCACTTT	CASSPSQERILHF
TRBJ2-7	-	TRBD1	TRBV4-3	TGCGCCAGCAGCGGAGGACAGGGGGGCGAGCAGTACTTC	CASSGGQGGEQYF
TRBJ1-1	-	-	TRBV11-1	TGTGCCAGCAGCTTACAGGGATCAGACACTGAAGCTTTCTTT	CASSLQGSDTEAFF
TRBJ1-1	-	-	TRBV29-1	TGCAGCGTCCTGAGGAGGGGGGGGCGATTGACTGAAGCTTTCTTT	CSVLRRGGRLTEAFF
TRBJ2-7	few	-	TRBV25-1	TGTGCCAGCAGTGACGAGGCCCGTCTCTCCGAGCAGTACTTC	CASSDEARLSEQYF
TRBJ1-1	-	-	TRBV29-1	TGCAGCGCAGGGTACCCTGAAGCTTTCTTT	CSAGYPEAFF
TRBJ2-3	-	TRBD2	TRBV7-2	TGTGCCAGCAGCTTAGCGCTGCTAGCGGGGGGCCCGCCGATTGATACGCAGTATTTT	CASSLALLAGGPPIDTQYF
TRBJ1-6	-	-	TRBV25-1	TGTGCCAGCAGTGGAACAGGGTCGGCGTTCGTTTCGCCCCTCCACTTT	CASSGTGSAFVSPLHF
TRBJ2-3	-	-	TRBV10-3	TGTGCCATCAGTGAGTCGATGGACTCCACAGATACGCAGTATTTT	CAISESMDSTDTQYF
TRBJ1-6	few	-	TRBV6-6	TGTGCCAGCAGTTACCCTCCCGGGGTTACTTCACCCCTCCACTTT	CASSYPPGVTSPLHF
TRBJ2-5	-	-	TRBV5-4	TGTGCCAGCAGCTTGGACACCCAAGAGACCCAGTACTTC	CASSLDTQETQYF
TRBJ1-4	few	-	TRBV29-1	TGCAGCGTCCAGCCGGGAACTAATGAAAAACTGTTTTTT	CSVQPGTNEKLFF
TRBJ1-4	few	-	TRBV5-8	TGTGCCAGCAGCTCCCCTGACAGGAATGAAAAACTGTTTTTT	CASSSPDRNEKLFF
TRBJ1-3	-	-	TRBV7-2	TGTGCCAGCAGCCCGGACTACAGCTCTGGAAACACCATATATTTT	CASSPDYSSGNTIYF
TRBJ2-7	-	-	TRBV5-1	TGCGCCAGCAGCTTGGGAGGTCGCGAGCAGTACTTC	CASSLGGREQYF
TRBJ1-2	-	-	TRBV18	TGTGCCAGCTCACCGGGGGGAGGCTACACCTTC	CASSPGGGYTF
TRBJ2-3	-	-	TRBV7-2	TGTGCCAGCAGCCCGTACAGCACTAGCACAGATACGCAGTATTTT	CASSPYSTSTDTQYF
TRBJ1-5	few	-	TRBV7-3	TGTGCCAGCAGCCCCGGGGACAATCAGCCCCAGCATTTT	CASSPGDNQPQHF
TRBJ2-6	-	-	TRBV5-1	TGCGCCAGCAGCTCTGGACTGAGTCGCTCTGGGGCCAACGTCCTGACTTTC	CASSSGLSRSGANVLTF
TRBJ2-1	-	-	TRBV6-4	TGTGCCAGCAGTCCCGGATGGAGGGGACCCTACAATGAGCAGTTCTTC	CASSPGWRGPYNEQFF
TRBJ1-2	few	TRBD1	TRBV5-1	TGCGCCAGCAGCTTGGAAGAGGGGGCTGATGGCTACACCTTC	CASSLEEGADGYTF
TRBJ2-5	few	-	TRBV18	TGTGCCAGCTCACCCCGCGGCAGGGTGGGGGGGGGCAGGGAGACCCAGTACTTC	CASSPRGRVGGGRETQYF
TRBJ1-2	-	-	TRBV2	TGTGCCAGCAGTGAAAGGCAGGGAGGAGAGGGCTACACCTTC	CASSERQGGEGYTF
TRBJ2-3	-	-	TRBV4-3	TGCGCCAGCAGCCAAGAAACCCGCCAGGCAGATACGCAGTATTTT	CASSQETRQADTQYF
TRBJ2-2	few	-	TRBV18	TGTGCCAGCTCACCAGAGCAAGCGGGGAACACCGGGGAGCTGTTTTTT	CASSPEQAGNTGELFF
TRBJ2-1	-	-	TRBV9	TGTGCCAGCAGCGTAGGCCAGGGGAACAATGAGCAGTTCTTC	CASSVGQGNNEQFF
TRBJ2-1	-	-	TRBV25-1	TGTGCCAGCAGGCAGGGCGTAAACAATGAGCAGTTCTTC	CASRQGVNNEQFF
TRBJ1-5	-	-	TRBV5-1	TGCGCCAGCAGCTTGGTCGCCTCAGGTCAGCCCCAGCATTTT	CASSLVASGQPQHF
TRBJ1-6	-	-	TRBV5-1	TGCGCCAGCAGCATACAGTGGGCAAATAATTCACCCCTCCACTTT	CASSIQWANNSPLHF
TRBJ1-4	few	TRBD1	TRBV5-1	TGCGCCAGCAGCCAAGGACAGGGAGGGGAAAAACTGTTTTTT	CASSQGQGGEKLFF
TRBJ2-7	-	TRBD2	TRBV4-2	TGTGCCAACCATCCCGGACTAGCGGGGGGAACTCTCTACGAGCAGTACTTC	CANHPGLAGGTLYEQYF
TRBJ2-3	-	TRBD2	TRBV5-4	TGTGCCAGCAGCTCAACTAAGCGGGGGGGCCGCTCAGATACGCAGTATTTT	CASSSTKRGGRSDTQYF
TRBJ1-2	few	-	TRBV7-9	TGTGCCACTGTTGCGGGGGAGGGTAACTATGGCTACACCTTC	CATVAGEGNYGYTF
TRBJ1-4	-	TRBD1	TRBV5-1	TGCGCCAGCAGCGTAGGGACAGGGGACTGGGATGAAAAACTGTTTTTT	CASSVGTGDWDEKLFF
TRBJ2-7	-	-	TRBV28	TGTGCCAGCTCCGGGACAAGGGACTACGAGCAGTACTTC	CASSGTRDYEQYF
TRBJ2-7	-	TRBD1	TRBV5-1	TGCGCCAGCAGCTTGGACAGGGGCTCCTACGAGCAGTACTTC	CASSLDRGSYEQYF
TRBJ2-3	-	-	TRBV5-1	TGCGCCAGCAGCCCCCCAGGGTTGGGAGGAGATACGCAGTATTTT	CASSPPGLGGDTQYF
TRBJ2-5	-	TRBD2	TRBV5-1	TGCGCCAGCAGCTTGGGGACTAGCGGGGCGGAGACCCAGTACTTC	CASSLGTSGAETQYF
TRBJ1-1	-	TRBD1	TRBV19	TGTGCCAGTAGTCCCGTCCACGGTGAGGGGGCGATGGGTGAAGCTTTCTTT	CASSPVHGEGAMGEAFF
TRBJ1-3	-	-	TRBV30	TGTGCCTGTACCAAGGGGGGAAACACCATATATTTT	CACTKGGNTIYF
TRBJ1-2	-	-	TRBV9	TGTGCCAGCAGCGTAGACAGGGACTACGACTATGGCTACACCTTC	CASSVDRDYDYGYTF
TRBJ2-1	-	TRBD1	TRBV5-1	TGCGCCAGCAGCCCGGACGGACAGGAGGCCTACAATGAGCAGTTCTTC	CASSPDGQEAYNEQFF
TRBJ2-3	-	-	TRBV4-2	TGTGCCAGCAGCCAAGATAACAGAGATACGCAGTATTTT	CASSQDNRDTQYF
TRBJ2-5	-	-	TRBV7-2	TGTGCCAGCACCGTGGGGGACTCAGGGACCCAGTACTTC	CASTVGDSGTQYF